The clone carrying this T cell receptor (beta chain) was picked up many times. Its specificity is unknown. The read terminates 3 residues before the CDR3 end, so the remaining end is supplied by the germline J gene. This specimen belongs to a study of T cell clonality in common variable immunodeficiency. Blood samples were heparinized, about 5 to 9 ml per donor. CDR3 size: 15 residues. Germline V gene lookup returns CDR1 KGHSH and CDR2 LQKENI. J lost 2 bases, V lost 3 bases, and 7 bases had no gene match. Study-wide findings and caveats: Links between repertoire features and CVID complications were heterogeneity-limited.

Data came from immunoSEQ multiplex PCR; TCRdb stores just in-frame clones and leaves some out. Sampling found 30,000 to 40,000 clones, none seen once. V usage is TRBV18 and J usage is TRBJ2-7, with 7 bases that match TRBD1. Sequenced input: peripheral blood mononuclear cells. The sequence was obtained from a person between 18 and 69 years old in good health. The CDR3 protein is CASSPETGSTYEQYF. The part of the CDR3 DNA that was read is TGTGCCAGCTCACCCGAGACAGGGTCCACCTACGAG.